The present T cell receptor beta chain was sequenced within a study of human T cells and chemical hapten exposure. About the research overall: Diagnoses of alopecia areata, totalis or universalis occurred in mostly female patients.

The CDR3 covers 13 residues. Between the trimmed V and J ends, which lost 4 bases and 5 bases, there was a span of 11 bases. CDR1 and CDR2 (germline): SGDLS, YYNGEE. This clonotype was observed a few times. Its antigen remains unidentified. What the library attached to individual cDNA molecules were unique molecular identifiers. Each CDR3 protein is one row after TCRdb ran MiXCR on the RACE reads. The sample consists of around 250,000 distinct CDR3 sequences, 7.5% to 10% of them appearing once. Whole-study results and caveats: TCRs whose frequency exceeded 1 in 1000 remained the same following DPC sensitization. Having alopecia, the donors may differ immunologically from healthy people.

Time point indicated: pre-sensitization, week 0. The treatment here: therapeutic diphenylcyclopropenone sensitization with weekly scalp DPC. The genes are TRBV9 and TRBJ2-3, with TRBD1 as a possible D gene (5 bases). This clonotype was obtained from a woman in her forties with alopecia areata. Some clones in this sample may be carry-over from other donors' samples. The sequenced sample was whole blood, obtained in connection with sensitization to the hapten diphenylcyclopropenone (DPC). CDR3 region: CASSLDTEDTQYF. CDR3 coding DNA: TGTGCCAGCAGCTTGGACACGGAAGATACGCAGTATTTT.